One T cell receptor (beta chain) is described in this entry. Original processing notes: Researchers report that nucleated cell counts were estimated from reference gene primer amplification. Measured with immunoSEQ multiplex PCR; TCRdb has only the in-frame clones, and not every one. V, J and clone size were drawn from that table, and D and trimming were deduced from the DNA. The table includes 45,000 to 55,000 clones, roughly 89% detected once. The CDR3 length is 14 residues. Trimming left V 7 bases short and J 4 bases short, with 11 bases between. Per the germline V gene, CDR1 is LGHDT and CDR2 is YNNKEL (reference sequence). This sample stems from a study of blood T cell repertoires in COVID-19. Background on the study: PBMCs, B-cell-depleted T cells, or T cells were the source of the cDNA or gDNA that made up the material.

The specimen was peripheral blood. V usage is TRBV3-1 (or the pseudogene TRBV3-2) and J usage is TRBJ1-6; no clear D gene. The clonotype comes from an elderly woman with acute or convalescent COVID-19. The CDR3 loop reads CASTRGAYNSPLHF. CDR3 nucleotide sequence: TGTGCCAGCACCCGGGGAGCTTATAATTCACCCCTCCACTTT.